The 21 T cell receptor beta chains reported below all come from one sample, sequenced in a study of graft-versus-host responses after intestinal transplantation. Assay: immunoSEQ multiplex PCR; the TCRdb copy retains only in-frame clones and omits some. Of tens of thousands of clones listed, 90% to 95% are singletons. No cognate antigen is known for these TCRs. The material was unstimulated CD4+ T cells sorted from spleen or lymph node cells, obtained before transplant. Receptors originate from a human donor who was the organ donor for an intestinal transplant.

The chain employs TRBV7-2 and TRBJ2-3; D may be TRBD2 (6 bases). Germline CDR1 reads SGHTA; CDR2 reads FQGNSA. Deletions cut 0 bases from V and 5 bases from J, with 9 bases between. The CDR3 sequence is 14 residues long. The CDR3 DNA follows: TGTGCCAGCAGCTTAGCGCTAGCGCAAGATACGCAGTATTTT. Protein sequence: CASSLALAQDTQYF. The full variable domain, completed using reference TRBV7-2 and TRBJ2-3, is GAGVSQSPSNKVTEKGKDVELRCDPISGHTALYWYRQSLGQGLEFLIYFQGNSAPDKSGLPSDRFSAERTGGSVSTLTIQRTQQEDSAVYLCASSLALAQDTQYFGPGTRLTVL.

This chain joins TRBV7-6 and TRBJ2-1; either TRBD1 or TRBD2 may supply D (6 bases each). Germline CDR1 SGHVS, CDR2 FNYEAQ. V lost 1 base and J 0 bases, leaving 10 bases between the germline ends. The CDR3 consists of 16 residues. The CDR3 nucleotides are TGTGCCAGCAGCTTAGGGGGGGCGAGCTCCTACAATGAGCAGTTCTTC. Translated: CASSLGGASSYNEQFF.

Comments on this clone: An end of the junction differs from the germline gene, which may be a read error. CDR3 amino acids: CASSPQGDTQYF. CDR3 sequence (DNA): TGTGCCAGCTCTCCACAGGGGGATACGCAGTATTTT. The chain links TRBV18 to TRBJ2-3, with 7 bases matching TRBD1. CDR1 is KGHSH, CDR2 LQKENI, per germline. This CDR3 is built from 12 residues. Looking up the rest from reference TRBV18 and TRBJ2-3 gives the full variable domain: NAGVMQNPRHLVRRRGQEARLRCSPMKGHSHVYWYRQLPEEGLKFMVYLQKENIIDESGMPKERFSAEFPKEGPSILRIQQVVRGDSAAYFCASSPQGDTQYFGPGTRLTVL.

This clone was seen once. The chain couples TRBV9 to TRBJ2-5, with 11 bases that match TRBD2. V lost 0 bases to trimming and J lost 5 bases; unmatched junction nucleotides: 3. The germline V gene has CDR1 SGDLS and CDR2 YYNGEE. This CDR3 is built from 15 residues. CDR3 in DNA: TGTGCCAGCAGCGTAGCTAGCGGGGGGCCGGAGACCCAGTACTTC. Protein product: CASSVASGGPETQYF. Drawing the rest from reference TRBV9 and TRBJ2-5, the complete variable domain is DSGVTQTPKHLITATGQRVTLRCSPRSGDLSVYWYQQSLDQGLQFLIQYYNGEERAKGNILERFSAQQFPDLHSELNLSSLELGDSALYFCASSVASGGPETQYFGPGTRLLVL.

J is TRBJ1-3 and V is TRBV2, with 7 bases lining up with TRBD1. Germline assignment: CDR1 SNHLY and CDR2 FYNNEI. Germline trimming cut 2 bases from V and 3 bases from J; bases unmatched to any gene: 10. CDR3 size: 17 residues. Written as DNA, the CDR3 is TGTGCCAGCAGTGAATTTGGGGGACAGAGATTTGGAAACACCATATATTTT. It is translated as CASSEFGGQRFGNTIYF.

V is TRBV5-6 and J is TRBJ2-7; D is possibly TRBD2 (6 bases). CDR3 length: 14 amino acids. With 4 bases removed from V and 0 bases from J, the gap between germline ends came to 11 bases. The germline gives CDR1 SGHDT, CDR2 YYEEEE. The CDR3 region has the DNA TGTGCCAGCAGCCGCGGGGTGCCCTCCTACGAGCAGTACTTC. Protein sequence: CASSRGVPSYEQYF. The variable domain in full, with the rest retrieved from reference TRBV5-6 and TRBJ2-7, is DAGVTQSPTHLIKTRGQQVTLRCSPKSGHDTVSWYQQALGQGPQFIFQYYEEEERQRGNFPDRFSGHQFPNYSSELNVNALLLGDSALYLCASSRGVPSYEQYFGPGTRLTVT.

This clone showed up just a few times. The CDR3 nucleotides are TGTGCCAGCAGCTTAAAAGAGACCCAGTACTTC. Protein: CASSLKETQYF. V usage is TRBV7-2 and J usage is TRBJ2-5; no clear D gene. V dropped 2 bases and J dropped 3 bases, with 1 base sitting between them. CDR3 length equals 11 residues. Germline V CDR1 and CDR2: SGHTA, FQGNSA.

The V gene is TRBV7-8, the J gene TRBJ2-6; no firm D call. V lost 1 base to trimming and J lost 3 bases, with 10 bases between them. Germline V gene sequence: CDR1 SGHVS, CDR2 FQNEAQ. The CDR3 spans 16 residues. CDR3 sequence (DNA): TGTGCCAGCAGCTTAGAAGTAGGTTATGGGGCCAACGTCCTGACTTTC. Translating it yields CASSLEVGYGANVLTF. Drawing the rest from reference TRBV7-8 and TRBJ2-6, the complete variable domain is GAGVSQSPRYKVAKRGQDVALRCDPISGHVSLFWYQQALGQGPEFLTYFQNEAQLDKSGLPSDRFFAERPEGSVSTLKIQRTQQEDSAVYLCASSLEVGYGANVLTFGAGSRLTVL.

This chain joins TRBV9 and TRBJ2-5; a weak D match, TRBD2 (7 bases). The CDR3 has 16 amino acids. CDR1 and CDR2 from the germline V gene are SGDLS and YYNGEE. Trimming stripped 0 bases from V and 4 bases from J, with 16 bases between. CDR3 sequence reads: CASSVVGGGAGETQYF. For the CDR3, the DNA is TGTGCCAGCAGCGTAGTTGGAGGGGGGGCCGGAGAGACCCAGTACTTC.

The rearrangement uses TRBV9 and TRBJ2-3, with 7 bases fitting TRBD2. J gave up 0 bases and V 0 bases, and 4 bases lay outside the gene matches. This CDR3 has 16 residues. Germline values: CDR1 SGDLS, CDR2 YYNGEE. The CDR3 region is CASSVGLAASTDTQYF. The CDR3 DNA is TGTGCCAGCAGCGTAGGCCTAGCGGCGAGCACAGATACGCAGTATTTT.

The chain joins TRBV5-1 to TRBJ2-7; the D gene is possibly TRBD2 (6 bases). Germline CDR1 reads SGHRS; CDR2 reads YFSETQ. The CDR3 length is 15 residues. V lost 4 bases, J lost 2 bases, and 16 bases lay in between. Here the CDR3 reads CASSRGENPTYEQYF. As DNA, the CDR3 is TGCGCCAGCAGCCGCGGGGAGAACCCGACCTACGAGCAGTACTTC.

The V gene is TRBV18, the J gene TRBJ2-3, with D maybe TRBD2 (5 bases). Trimming removed 4 bases at V and 0 bases at J, with 5 bases between. Germline assignment: CDR1 KGHSH and CDR2 LQKENI. This CDR3 is built from 13 residues. CDR3 nucleotides: TGTGCCAGCTCACGGACTAGCACAGATACGCAGTATTTT. This translates into CASSRTSTDTQYF.

The chain links TRBV9 to TRBJ2-2; the match to TRBD1 covers 7 bases. The CDR3 length is 14 residues. V shed 3 bases, J shed 5 bases, and the junction held 4 bases outside the gene matches. Germline V gene lookup returns CDR1 SGDLS and CDR2 YYNGEE. The CDR3 loop reads CASSDPGQTGELFF. The CDR3 DNA is TGTGCCAGCAGCGACCCGGGACAGACCGGGGAGCTGTTTTTT.

This clone was recorded once. The chain has TRBV25-1 and TRBJ2-1; the match to TRBD2 covers 10 bases. The germline V gene encodes CDR1 MGHDK and CDR2 SYGVNS. The CDR3 has 14 residues. Trimming at V came to 6 bases and at J to 9 bases, leaving 8 bases not matched to a gene. CDR3 coding DNA: TGTGCCAGCAGGAAAGCGGGGGGGCCGTTTGAGCAGTTCTTC. It codes for CASRKAGGPFEQFF.

The gene calls are TRBV4-1 and TRBJ1-2, with TRBD1 identical over 9 bases. The germline V gene encodes CDR1 MGHRA and CDR2 YSYEKL. The ends lost 8 bases at V and 3 bases at J; junction bases unmatched: 10. This CDR3 is 15 amino acids long. CDR3 loop: CASSGPGQGDYGYTF. As DNA, the CDR3 is TGCGCCAGCTCCGGGCCGGGACAGGGTGACTATGGCTACACCTTC.

The genes are TRBV18 and TRBJ1-2, with no clear D. CDR3 length: 13 residues. Looked up from germline, CDR1 is KGHSH and CDR2 is LQKENI. V lost 2 bases and J lost 2, with 6 bases in between. This CDR3 is CASSPAGNYGYTF. The CDR3 region has the DNA TGTGCCAGCTCACCAGCGGGGAACTATGGCTACACCTTC.

The chain couples TRBV4-3 to TRBJ2-3; D is ambiguous. The CDR3 has 15 residues. The germline V gene encodes CDR1 LGHNA and CDR2 YSLEER. V was trimmed by 0 bases and J by 2 bases, leaving 9 bases between them. The DNA of the CDR3 is TGCGCCAGCAGCCAAGATCCCCGGCTCACAGATACGCAGTATTTT. Translation: CASSQDPRLTDTQYF.

The rearrangement joins TRBV11-3 to TRBJ1-2; D is uncertain. Germline V gene sequence: CDR1 SGHNT, CDR2 YENEEA. The ends were cut back, 5 bases at V and 4 bases at J, with 8 bases in the middle. The CDR3 sequence is 12 residues long. CDR3 nucleotide sequence: TGTGCCAGCAGCCGAGGATTCTATGGCTACACCTTC. It is translated as CASSRGFYGYTF.

The CDR3 DNA is TGTGCCTCGAAGCGCCGGGACATCTACGAGCAGTACTTC. Protein sequence: CASKRRDIYEQYF. This chain joins TRBV6-6 and TRBJ2-7, with D perhaps matching TRBD1 (6 bases). V was shortened by 11 bases and J by 3 bases, with 17 bases between the two germline ends. The CDR3 totals 13 residues. Germline V CDR1 and CDR2: MNHNY, SVGAGI (reference sequence).

Only one count was recorded for this clone. CDR3 region: CAISESVGGLSRGANVLTF. The DNA of the CDR3 is TGTGCCATCAGTGAGTCTGTAGGGGGGTTAAGCCGTGGGGCCAACGTCCTGACTTTC. The chain carries TRBV10-3 and TRBJ2-6, with D tentatively TRBD1 or TRBD2 (6 bases each). Trimming pared 0 bases from V and 3 bases from J, leaving 18 bases between. Germline lookup yields CDR1 ENHRY and CDR2 SYGVKD. The CDR3 length is 19 residues.

The chain employs TRBV7-2 and TRBJ2-3; D is undetermined. Trimming took 5 bases from V and 1 from J, leaving 7 bases between them. There are 13 residues in the CDR3. Germline CDR1 is SGHTA and CDR2 is FQGNSA. CDR3 bases: TGTGCCAGCAGCCAGCACGGCACAGATACGCAGTATTTT. Its translation is CASSQHGTDTQYF.